A selection of T cell receptor beta chains follows, all from one sample in a study of response to subunit inactivated influenza vaccine. TCRdb processed the RT-PCR reads anew with MiXCR; each CDR3 protein has one entry. The data contain more than 450,000 distinct CDR3 sequences, around 10% of them singletons. These records were also assigned to another study, of T cells expressing NK-cell markers.

The specimen comprised PBMCs from blood, sampled on the day of vaccination. The receptors originated from a man between 50 and 59 years old who received an inactivated influenza vaccine. Both conserved end residues are part of each CDR3. Fields, in order: D gene, J gene, clone size, V gene, CDR3 protein. D genes are given only for firm matches. Clone size is not always given. Where it is, it says once, few, many or a class for expanded clones.

TRBD1,TRBJ1-2,.,TRBV29-1,CSVSGQGKIPGYGYTF
.,TRBJ2-3,.,TRBV29-1,CSWGQNLGDTQYF
TRBD1,TRBJ2-1,once,TRBV7-6,CASSSNRGGEQFF
TRBD2,TRBJ2-5,few,TRBV20-1,CSADRSGAQETQYF
.,TRBJ2-7,.,TRBV15,CATSRDPDRTNYEQYF
.,TRBJ1-1,few,TRBV7-9,CASSWDILGNTEAFF
TRBD2,TRBJ2-2,few,TRBV7-6,CASSSTPSGGSTGELFF
TRBD2,TRBJ2-2,many,TRBV24-1,CATELAGGPGELFF
.,TRBJ2-7,few,TRBV4-3,CASSQTAGGREQYF
.,TRBJ2-5,.,TRBV6-5,CASSYFPQGQETQYF
.,TRBJ2-2,.,TRBV18,CASSPRVQRNTGELFF
TRBD1,TRBJ1-1,few,TRBV6-1,CASSPRQGGMAFF
.,TRBJ1-2,many,TRBV20-1,CSARVYGYTF
TRBD2,TRBJ2-3,.,TRBV2,CASRPGTSGDTQYF
.,TRBJ1-4,few,TRBV5-1,CASSLGQESEKLFF
TRBD2,TRBJ2-7,.,TRBV4-2,CASSQDPSGWTYEQYF
.,TRBJ2-7,few,TRBV7-2,CASSPVASANYEQYF
TRBD2,TRBJ2-5,.,TRBV10-3,CAISVTSGGPSGLTQYF
.,TRBJ2-7,.,TRBV15,CATSRESGDSYEQYF
TRBD2,TRBJ2-4,.,TRBV6-2/TRBV6-3,CASSLNAGTSVNIQYF
TRBD1,TRBJ1-6,once,TRBV6-5,CASSNDRVYGSPLHF
.,TRBJ1-1,.,TRBV7-8,CASSPAGQRAFF
.,TRBJ1-2,few,TRBV11-2,CASSAVGPSNYGYTF
.,TRBJ1-4,few,TRBV28,CASSLGAGGNEKLFF
.,TRBJ2-5,many,TRBV20-1,CSAFRPQDGKQETQYF
TRBD2,TRBJ2-7,few,TRBV5-1,CASSRGLAGGGVSYEQYF
TRBD2,TRBJ2-1,.,TRBV7-2,CASSLALAGIYNEQFF
.,TRBJ2-2,.,TRBV27,CASSPTGIGELFF
.,TRBJ2-1,.,TRBV3-1,CASSQDQTRNEQFF
TRBD2,TRBJ2-1,few,TRBV7-9,CASSLREGQGNEQFF
.,TRBJ2-7,few,TRBV7-2,CASSQNPAYEQYF
TRBD2,TRBJ2-7,.,TRBV6-2/TRBV6-3,CASRHRLAGRYEQYF
.,TRBJ2-5,few,TRBV2,CASSEAPRAGETQYF
.,TRBJ2-2,few,TRBV24-1,CATSDPLRGPTGELFF
.,TRBJ2-6,few,TRBV7-9,CAPAGANVLTF
TRBD2,TRBJ2-2,.,TRBV28,CASSFLAGTSGNTGELFF
.,TRBJ2-7,.,TRBV5-6,CASSLSRRRGYEQYF
.,TRBJ2-3,.,TRBV27,CASSSYGTAMRPPDTQYF